The 30 T cell receptor beta chains reported below all come from one sample, sequenced in a study of T cell responses to AZD1222 COVID-19 vaccine. The protocol was immunoSEQ multiplex PCR, while the TCRdb copy is restricted to in-frame clones and leaves out a portion. This table has about 76,000 clones, more than 75% appearing once. Source: peripheral blood, taken on day 0 of MenACWY control vaccination. The receptors originated from an adult in good health.

The CDR3 coding sequence is TGTGCCTGGAGTCCCGGGGCAGGGAGAGGCTACACCTTC. This encodes CAWSPGAGRGYTF. V and J are TRBV30 and TRBJ1-2; a weak D match, TRBD1 (5 bases). This CDR3 is 13 amino acids long. The germline CDR1 and CDR2 sequences are GTSNPN and SVGIG (reference sequence). Trimming took 2 bases from V and 8 from J, leaving 15 bases between them.

The CDR3 nucleotides are TGTGCCAGCGAATCCTTGGGGGGCGAGCAGTACTTC. Translating it yields CASESLGGEQYF. J is TRBJ2-7 and V is TRBV28; TRBD2 might be the D (6 bases). This CDR3 spans 12 amino acids. Per germline, CDR1 MDHEN and CDR2 SYDVKM. V lost 8 bases, J lost 6 bases, and 14 bases lay in between.

The chain carries TRBV27 and TRBJ2-6; D tentatively fits TRBD1 or TRBD2 (5 bases each). This CDR3 has 16 amino acids. Looked up from germline, CDR1 is MNHEY and CDR2 is SMNVEV (reference sequence). V was clipped by 5 bases and J by 4 bases, with 15 bases between them. The CDR3 is CASSKNYGAGANVLTF. The CDR3 DNA reads TGTGCCAGCAGTAAGAATTACGGGGCCGGGGCCAACGTCCTGACTTTC.

V and J are TRBV19 and TRBJ1-1, with D maybe TRBD1 (6 bases). CDR3 length: 13 amino acids. V lost 6 bases and J 1 base, leaving 9 bases between the germline ends. CDR1 and CDR2 (germline): LNHDA, SQIVND (reference sequence). CDR3 sequence: CASRRGENTEAFF. The CDR3 DNA reads as TGTGCCAGTAGAAGGGGGGAGAACACTGAAGCTTTCTTT.

The rearrangement links TRBV19 to TRBJ1-3; possible D gene TRBD1, 6 bases. CDR3 length equals 15 residues. The V gene lost 6 bases and the J gene lost 0 bases, with 12 bases spanning the gap. Germline assignment: CDR1 LNHDA and CDR2 SQIVND (reference sequence). This CDR3 is CASSRTVSSGNTIYF. CDR3 nucleotides: TGTGCCAGTAGCCGGACAGTGAGCTCTGGAAACACCATATATTTT.

V is TRBV20-1 and J is TRBJ2-1, with D hard to call. This CDR3 region has 11 residues. Germline V gives CDR1 DFQATT, CDR2 SNEGSKA (reference sequence). Trimming cost V 0 bases and J 11 bases, with 8 bases left between them. The CDR3 sequence: CSARDSEKQFF. The CDR3 DNA reads TGCAGTGCTAGAGATTCGGAGAAGCAGTTCTTC.

The chain carries TRBV7-6 and TRBJ1-4; D gene uncertain. Germline V lookup: CDR1 SGHVS, CDR2 FNYEAQ. This CDR3 region has 15 residues. V dropped 2 bases and J dropped 4 bases, with 11 bases sitting between them. The CDR3 protein is CASSLQANDNEKLFF. The CDR3 nucleotides read TGTGCCAGCAGCTTACAGGCGAACGATAATGAAAAACTGTTTTTT. Looking up the rest from reference TRBV7-6 and TRBJ1-4 gives the full variable domain: GAGVSQSPRYKVTKRGQDVALRCDPISGHVSLYWYRQALGQGPEFLTYFNYEAQQDKSGLPNDRFSAERPEGSISTLTIQRTEQRDSAMYRCASSLQANDNEKLFFGSGTQLSVL.

V and J are TRBV4-2 and TRBJ2-3; maybe TRBD2 (6 bases). The CDR3 spans 15 residues. V dropped 0 bases and J dropped 2 bases, with 9 bases sitting between them. Germline V gene data show CDR1 as LGHNA and CDR2 as YNFKEQ. CDR3 sequence (DNA): TGTGCCAGCAGCCAAGATAGCGGCTTCACAGATACGCAGTATTTT. Translation: CASSQDSGFTDTQYF.

J is TRBJ1-2 and V is TRBV6-1; a weak D match, TRBD1 (6 bases). In germline, CDR1 is MNHNS, CDR2 SASEGT. Trimming left V 3 bases short and J 4 bases short, with 12 bases between. This CDR3 has 14 residues. The CDR3 sequence: CASSESSGAYGYTF. CDR3 DNA: TGTGCCAGCAGTGAGAGTTCGGGGGCCTATGGCTACACCTTC.

V usage is TRBV5-4 and J usage is TRBJ2-7; no clear D gene. This CDR3 has 13 amino acids. Trimming removed 0 bases at V and 3 bases at J, with 7 bases between. From germline, CDR1 is SGHNT and CDR2 YYREEE (reference sequence). The CDR3 DNA sequence: TGTGCCAGCAGCTTGGATCCTATCTACGAGCAGTACTTC. Translation: CASSLDPIYEQYF.

The chain carries TRBV5-1 and TRBJ2-2; D tentatively fits TRBD1 or TRBD2 (5 bases each). V was clipped by 4 bases and J by 0 bases, with 10 bases between them. The CDR3 is 15 residues long. From germline, CDR1 is SGHRS and CDR2 YFSETQ. The CDR3 nucleotides are TGCGCCAGCAGCCGAGGGGTGACGAACACCGGGGAGCTGTTTTTT. It translates to CASSRGVTNTGELFF.

This rearrangement joins TRBV10-3 to TRBJ1-6; the match to TRBD1 covers 7 bases. Germline values: CDR1 ENHRY, CDR2 SYGVKD. The CDR3 extends over 13 amino acids. With 6 bases clipped from V and 7 bases from J, the junction kept 3 bases outside the gene matches. The CDR3 is CAIRTGWNSPLHF. CDR3 DNA sequence: TGTGCCATCAGGACAGGGTGGAATTCACCCCTCCACTTT.

The chain has TRBV7-2 and TRBJ1-2; 7 bases fit TRBD1. The CDR3 is 18 residues long. Germline-derived CDR1 and CDR2 are SGHTA and FQGNSA. J lost 5 bases, V lost 1 base, and 16 bases had no gene match. The chain's CDR3 is CASSLVSFLPGQNYGYTF. The CDR3 nucleotides read TGTGCCAGCAGCTTAGTGTCTTTCTTGCCGGGACAGAATTATGGCTACACCTTC.

The rearrangement joins TRBV5-1 to TRBJ2-1; 8 bases are shared with TRBD2. Germline V gene sequence: CDR1 SGHRS, CDR2 YFSETQ. This CDR3 is built from 12 residues. With V trimmed by 6 bases and J by 7 bases, 3 bases remained unmatched. The CDR3: CASKAGENEQFF. The CDR3 region has the DNA TGCGCCAGCAAAGCGGGGGAGAATGAGCAGTTCTTC.

The chain uses TRBV5-1 and TRBJ1-6, with D possibly being TRBD1 (6 bases). The V and J ends lost 5 bases and 8 bases respectively, with 11 bases between them. Looked up from germline, CDR1 is SGHRS and CDR2 is YFSETQ. This CDR3 spans 13 amino acids. The CDR3 sequence: CASSVGGDSPLHF. CDR3 DNA sequence: TGCGCCAGCAGTGTAGGGGGGGATTCACCCCTCCACTTT.

This rearrangement joins TRBV18 to TRBJ2-3; D unclear. The CDR3 loop spans 13 amino acids. Germline CDR1 and CDR2: KGHSH and LQKENI. Trimming took 2 bases from V and 0 from J, leaving 3 bases between them. In DNA form, the CDR3 reads TGTGCCAGCTCACCAGACAGCACAGATACGCAGTATTTT. Amino acid sequence: CASSPDSTDTQYF.

This clone was seen more than once but under ten times. This chain uses TRBV28 with TRBJ2-7; 9 bases are a match to TRBD2. The germline V gene has CDR1 MDHEN and CDR2 SYDVKM. CDR3 length: 14 residues. V lost 4 bases to trimming and J lost 4 bases; unmatched junction nucleotides: 5. Here the CDR3 DNA reads TGTGCCAGCAGTTCTTTTAGCGGGAGTTACGAGCAGTACTTC. It yields the protein CASSSFSGSYEQYF.

The V call is TRBV7-2, the J call TRBJ2-7; 7 bases are a match to TRBD1. Trimming at V came to 2 bases and at J to 4 bases, leaving 17 bases not matched to a gene. The CDR3 length is 18 residues. Germline values: CDR1 SGHTA, CDR2 FQGNSA. The CDR3 DNA reads TGTGCCAGCAGCTTAAGACGTCCGGTTCCGGGACAGCAATACGAGCAGTACTTC. It translates to CASSLRRPVPGQQYEQYF.

The chain is built from TRBV28 and TRBJ1-1, with D perhaps TRBD1 (5 bases). From germline, CDR1 is MDHEN and CDR2 SYDVKM. The V gene lost 2 bases and the J gene lost 3 bases, with 10 bases spanning the gap. The CDR3 covers 14 residues. Here the CDR3 reads CASSLIRDYTEAFF. CDR3 coding DNA: TGTGCCAGCAGTTTAATCAGGGACTACACTGAAGCTTTCTTT.

The chain couples TRBV6-2 or TRBV6-3 to TRBJ1-1; weak D call: TRBD1 (6 bases). Trimming removed 6 bases at V and 4 bases at J, with 18 bases between. From germline, CDR1 is MNHEY and CDR2 SVGEGT. The CDR3 extends over 15 amino acids. DNA of the CDR3: TGTGCCAGCAGCCTGGAGGGGGGGAAGGCCACTGAAGCTTTCTTT. This codes for CASSLEGGKATEAFF.

V is TRBV13 and J is TRBJ2-3; D unclear. The V gene lost 5 bases and the J gene lost 0 bases, with 15 bases spanning the gap. Per germline, CDR1 PRHDT and CDR2 FYEKMQ (reference sequence). The CDR3 spans 16 residues. CDR3 bases: TGTGCCAGCAGCCCTCCGTTACTAACAAGCACAGATACGCAGTATTTT. It codes for CASSPPLLTSTDTQYF.

The chain combines TRBV11-1 with TRBJ2-7; 7 nucleotides align to TRBD2. CDR1 is SGHAT and CDR2 is FQDESV in the germline V gene (reference sequence). The CDR3 sequence is 15 residues long. V gave up 1 base and J gave up 2 bases; unmatched junction bases: 5. CDR3 region: CASSLVPSGPYEQYF. The CDR3, as DNA: TGTGCCAGCAGCTTAGTCCCTAGCGGACCCTACGAGCAGTACTTC.

The V call is TRBV2, the J call TRBJ2-7; weak D call: TRBD1 (5 bases). Germline CDR1 and CDR2: SNHLY and FYNNEI. The CDR3 length is 18 residues. V was cut by 3 bases and J by 0 bases, with 21 bases left in between. This chain's CDR3 is CASSDLVTRQGNSYEQYF. CDR3 in DNA: TGTGCCAGCAGTGATTTGGTGACGCGGCAGGGAAACTCCTACGAGCAGTACTTC.

J is TRBJ1-1 and V is TRBV5-1; D not certain. Trimming shortened V by 3 bases and J by 4 bases, and 19 bases separated the two germline ends. Germline V gene data show CDR1 as SGHRS and CDR2 as YFSETQ. This CDR3 contains 16 residues. The CDR3 loop is CASSYGSTSGRTEAFF. In DNA form, the CDR3 reads TGCGCCAGCAGCTACGGCAGCACCTCCGGGCGCACTGAAGCTTTCTTT.

The CDR3 sequence: CASSNQGAGNEKLFF. The CDR3 DNA follows: TGTGCCAGTAGTAATCAGGGGGCCGGTAATGAAAAACTGTTTTTT. This rearrangement joins TRBV19 to TRBJ1-4, with 8 bases identical to TRBD1. V trimming: 4 bases; J trimming: 4 bases; junction bases outside the gene matches: 5. The CDR3 loop spans 15 amino acids. Germline loops: CDR1 LNHDA, CDR2 SQIVND (reference sequence).

J is TRBJ2-2 and V is TRBV3-1 (or the pseudogene TRBV3-2); weak D call: TRBD2 (5 bases). The V and J ends lost 1 base and 1 base respectively, with 10 bases between them. In germline, CDR1 is LGHDT, CDR2 YNNKEL (reference sequence). This CDR3 spans 16 amino acids. CDR3 coding DNA: TGTGCCAGCAGCCAAGCGCCCAGCGGGAACACCGGGGAGCTGTTTTTT. Translated, it gives CASSQAPSGNTGELFF.

The rearrangement joins TRBV27 to TRBJ2-6; no reliable D call. Trimming removed 6 bases at V and 0 bases at J, with 3 bases between. Germline-derived CDR1 and CDR2 are MNHEY and SMNVEV (reference sequence). The CDR3 runs 13 residues. The DNA of the CDR3 is TGTGCCAGCAGCCCCTCTGGGGCCAACGTCCTGACTTTC. It specifies CASSPSGANVLTF.

V gene TRBV6-2 or TRBV6-3 combines with J gene TRBJ2-7; the match to TRBD1 covers 9 bases. Germline V gives CDR1 MNHEY, CDR2 SVGEGT. The junction had 6 bases not matched to a gene; V was cut back by 3 bases and J by 6 bases. The CDR3 runs 14 residues. This chain's CDR3 is CASSYRDRDTEQYF. For the CDR3, the DNA is TGTGCCAGCAGTTATAGGGACAGGGATACCGAGCAGTACTTC.

The V gene is TRBV10-2, the J gene TRBJ2-7; D gene ambiguous. Trimming cost V 5 bases and J 3 bases, with 8 bases left between them. The CDR3 runs to 12 residues. CDR1 is WSHSY and CDR2 is SAAADI in the germline V gene. The CDR3 sequence: CASSLINYEQYF. The CDR3 bases are TGCGCCAGCAGTTTGATCAACTACGAGCAGTACTTC.

A few counts support this clone. The chain employs TRBV6-5 and TRBJ1-1; D is unresolved. The germline V and J ends were trimmed by 0 bases and 4 bases, with 9 bases remaining between them. Germline values: CDR1 MNHEY, CDR2 SVGAGI. CDR3 length: 14 residues. The CDR3 DNA follows: TGTGCCAGCAGTTACTCGGGAACAATCACTGAAGCTTTCTTT. Translated, it gives CASSYSGTITEAFF.